This T cell receptor beta chain was identified during a study of CD8 T cell repertoires and HIV-1 epitope variants. Looking at the study overall: Cultures ran around ten days, with IL-2, IL-7 and IL-15 added on days 3 and 7.

The data were produced by immunoSEQ multiplex PCR, yet TCRdb's version contains in-frame clones alone and is incomplete. The table includes 6,000 or so clones, about three fifths detected once. This clone was detected only a few times. The antigen remains undetermined. V dropped 3 bases and J dropped 6 bases, with 5 bases sitting between them. Germline CDR1 MNHNS, CDR2 SASEGT. The CDR3 totals 11 residues. The clonotype was recovered from a male donor with HIV. Material for sequencing was cultured CD8+ T cells derived from PBMCs. The chain uses TRBV6-1 and TRBJ1-1; no firm D call. The chain's CDR3 is CASSDWSEAFF. The CDR3 DNA reads TGTGCCAGCAGTGATTGGTCTGAAGCTTTCTTT.